This TCR beta chain was captured by sequencing in a study of blood T cell repertoires in COVID-19. Study at large: COVID-19 samples collected from the United States, Italy and Spain covered acute and convalescent phases. Sample material is recorded as cDNA or gDNA derived from T cells, B-cell-depleted T cells, or PBMCs.

Study processing details: By means of reference gene primer amplification, nucleated cell counts were estimated. Sequencing was performed with immunoSEQ multiplex PCR; in TCRdb, only in-frame clones are kept and a portion is missing. V, J and clone size reflect that table, while D and trimming were determined from the DNA. The table has under 200,000 clones, about 85% seen once. The TCR comes from a man aged 55 to 69 with active or convalescent COVID-19. Sequencing was done on a sample of peripheral blood.

For the CDR3, the DNA is TGTGCCAGCAGAAGCGGTACAGGGGGCTATCGTGAGCAGTTCTTC. Residues: CASRSGTGGYREQFF. This chain joins TRBV2 and TRBJ2-1; 9 bases align to TRBD1. CDR1 is SNHLY and CDR2 is FYNNEI in the germline V gene. The CDR3 loop spans 15 amino acids. J was trimmed by 9 bases and V by 6 bases; bases with no gene match: 12.